This T cell receptor (beta chain) was obtained from a study of blood T cell repertoires in COVID-19. About the research overall: Samples came from the United States, Italy and Spain, spanning acute and convalescent COVID-19. Nucleic acid was either cDNA or gDNA, and it came from T cells, B-cell-depleted T cells, or PBMCs.

Assay used: immunoSEQ multiplex PCR; TCRdb lists only in-frame clones, some missing. The table records under 250,000 clones, roughly 86% of them present only once. Sequenced: peripheral blood. This TCR came from a woman aged 50 to 60 with active or convalescent COVID-19.

CDR3: CASSPQRQETQYF. DNA of the CDR3: TGTGCCAGCTCACCACAGAGACAAGAGACCCAGTACTTC. The chain is built from TRBV18 and TRBJ2-5, with D unresolved. The CDR3 spans 13 residues. V shed 1 base and J shed 2 bases, with 5 bases lying between them. From germline, CDR1 is KGHSH and CDR2 LQKENI.